The source of this T cell receptor beta chain is a study of blood T cell repertoires in COVID-19. Study-wide background: COVID-19 samples, acute and convalescent, were from the United States, Italy and Spain. The analysed material was cDNA or gDNA that came from T cells, B-cell-depleted T cells, or PBMCs.

The CDR3 is 11 amino acids. V was trimmed by 6 bases and J by 11 bases, leaving 14 bases between them. Germline V gene data show CDR1 as MDHEN and CDR2 as SYDVKM. Assay used: immunoSEQ multiplex PCR; TCRdb lists only in-frame clones, some missing. Of more than 85,000 clones listed, roughly 80% were seen once; the top ten hold 3.5% to 5%. The source is a human donor in a cohort sampled during active COVID-19. The chain couples TRBV28 to TRBJ2-7; D unresolved. Sample: peripheral blood. The CDR3: CASSTGSRKYF. The CDR3 region has the DNA TGTGCCAGCAGCACGGGTTCGCGGAAGTACTTC.